This entry features one TCR beta chain sequence. Its antigen remains unidentified. This record comes from a study of post-analysis software for immune sequencing data. Study results and limitations: Five TRBV segments were more frequent in patients than controls; TRBV5-6, TRBV5-1 and TRBV20-1 belonged to this group. The study found significantly lower normalized Chao1 diversity in multiple sclerosis patients than in controls.

V was shortened by 3 bases and J by 1 base, with 10 bases between the two germline ends. The CDR3 covers 14 residues. The germline gives CDR1 SGHRS, CDR2 YFSETQ. Included in the TCR beta cDNA libraries were unique molecular identifiers. TCRdb recomputed calls from the PCR reads with MiXCR, one row per CDR3 protein. The sample records roughly 410,000 distinct CDR3 sequences, roughly 38% being singletons. The clonotype was recovered from a girl aged 5 to 17 with multiple sclerosis. The chain uses TRBV5-1 and TRBJ1-2; D not certain. The sample comprised blood. The CDR3 sequence: CASSSDPFNYGYTF. The DNA for the CDR3 is TGCGCCAGCAGCTCGGACCCGTTTAACTATGGCTACACCTTC.